This is a list of T cell receptor beta chains from one sample in a study of blood T cell repertoires in COVID-19. Here immunoSEQ multiplex PCR was the method, and the copy in TCRdb shows in-frame clones only, minus some. The repertoire holds about 160,000 clones, with 92% as singletons. Sequencing was performed on peripheral blood. The receptors stem from a man younger than 45 with COVID-19, enrolled during active disease. Both conserved end residues are part of each CDR3. A D gene is named only where the DNA matches it firmly. For some rows the clone size is stated as once, few or many, or as a class when expanded; others skip it.

NA,TRBV4-1,TRBJ1-6,NA,CASSPRETVLGSPLHF,TGCGCCAGCAGCCCGAGGGAGACGGTTTTGGGTTCACCCCTCCACTTT
NA,TRBV5-1,TRBJ1-2,NA,CASSPLGGVSYGYTF,TGCGCCAGCAGCCCTCTCGGGGGGGTGAGCTATGGCTACACCTTC
NA,TRBV29-1,TRBJ2-5,NA,CSGHSFLGGETQYF,TGCAGCGGCCACTCCTTTCTCGGAGGGGAGACCCAGTACTTC
TRBD1,TRBV4-1,TRBJ2-7,NA,CASTLSLGQGHYEQYF,TGCGCCAGCACCCTGAGCCTCGGACAGGGCCACTACGAGCAGTACTTC
NA,TRBV30,TRBJ1-4,once,CACTDGLNEKLFF,TGTGCCTGCACGGACGGACTTAATGAAAAACTGTTTTTT
TRBD1,TRBV7-3,TRBJ1-1,NA,CASSLMSTGSEAFF,TGTGCCAGCAGCTTAATGTCGACAGGGTCTGAAGCTTTCTTT
NA,TRBV11-2,TRBJ1-2,NA,CASSLGGSNFGYGYTF,TGTGCCAGCAGCTTGGGAGGAAGTAACTTTGGCTATGGCTACACCTTC
NA,TRBV27,TRBJ1-2,NA,CASSLGGGGYTF,TGTGCCAGCAGTCTGGGGGGGGGCGGCTACACCTTC
NA,TRBV10-2,TRBJ2-3,NA,CASSLGHTKDTQYF,TGCGCCAGCAGTCTGGGACACACAAAGGATACGCAGTATTTT
TRBD2,TRBV7-2,TRBJ2-7,NA,CASSSTGGLDEQYF,TGTGCCAGCAGCTCCACGGGGGGGCTGGACGAGCAGTACTTC
NA,TRBV30,TRBJ2-5,NA,CAWSVHGERQYSRETQYF,TGTGCCTGGAGTGTACACGGGGAGCGGCAATACTCTAGGGAGACCCAGTACTTC
NA,TRBV12-5,TRBJ1-2,NA,CASGLALSSGYGYTF,TGTGCTAGTGGTTTGGCCTTATCCTCGGGCTATGGCTACACCTTC
TRBD1,TRBV9,TRBJ1-4,NA,CASSSRQGGSEKLFF,TGTGCCAGCAGCTCCCGACAGGGAGGTAGTGAAAAACTGTTTTTT
TRBD2,TRBV27,TRBJ2-7,NA,CASSRWGASGNYEQYF,TGTGCCAGCTCTAGGTGGGGCGCTAGCGGGAACTACGAGCAGTACTTC
NA,TRBV30,TRBJ2-1,few,CAWGTGTIANEQFF,TGTGCCTGGGGGACCGGGACAATCGCCAATGAGCAGTTCTTC
TRBD2,TRBV6-5,TRBJ2-1,NA,CASRDGTSNEQFF,TGTGCCAGCAGGGACGGGACTAGCAATGAGCAGTTCTTC
NA,TRBV18,TRBJ2-7,NA,CASSPGPGGTAEQYF,TGTGCCAGCTCACCAGGACCTGGGGGGACGGCCGAGCAGTACTTC
TRBD1,TRBV19,TRBJ2-1,NA,CASSTGQGSSYNEQFF,TGTGCCAGTAGTACGGGACAGGGGAGCTCCTACAATGAGCAGTTCTTC
NA,TRBV7-9,TRBJ1-2,once,CASSPSFPTRAQNYGYTF,TGTGCCAGCAGCCCCTCCTTCCCGACGCGGGCGCAAAACTATGGCTACACCTTC
NA,TRBV6-6,TRBJ2-4,NA,CASSRARRDSLAKNIQYF,TGTGCCAGCAGCCGAGCCCGCCGGGACTCCTTAGCCAAAAACATTCAGTACTTC
TRBD1,TRBV5-8,TRBJ1-5,NA,CASSQRQGGGQPQHF,TGTGCCAGCAGCCAACGACAGGGGGGCGGACAGCCCCAGCATTTT
TRBD1,TRBV6-5,TRBJ1-2,NA,CASSYSRAGGGYTF,TGTGCCAGCAGTTACTCGAGGGCAGGGGGAGGCTACACCTTC
NA,TRBV7-9,TRBJ2-1,NA,CASGRAGPYNEQFF,TGTGCCAGCGGGAGAGCCGGGCCCTACAATGAGCAGTTCTTC
TRBD2,TRBV4-3,TRBJ2-3,NA,CASSHSLAGADTQYF,TGCGCCAGCAGCCATTCACTAGCGGGGGCAGATACGCAGTATTTT
NA,TRBV5-4,TRBJ1-1,NA,CASSFVQGEAFF,TGTGCCAGCAGCTTTGTACAGGGCGAAGCTTTCTTT
NA,TRBV9,TRBJ2-7,NA,CASSVAGTSSYEQYF,TGTGCCAGCAGCGTCGCCGGGACAAGCTCCTACGAGCAGTACTTC
TRBD1,TRBV11-2,TRBJ1-5,NA,CASSRTGNQPQHF,TGTGCCAGCAGCCGGACAGGGAATCAGCCCCAGCATTTT
NA,TRBV3-1/TRBV3-2,TRBJ1-1,NA,CASSQGQMNTEAFF,TGTGCCAGCAGCCAAGGACAGATGAACACTGAAGCTTTCTTT
TRBD1,TRBV28,TRBJ1-2,NA,CASSRYRGGVYGYTF,TGTGCCAGCAGCCGATACAGGGGGGGAGTCTATGGCTACACCTTC
NA,TRBV5-3,TRBJ1-5,NA,CARSSHHVSYDQPQHF,TGTGCCAGAAGCTCGCATCACGTCAGTTACGATCAGCCCCAGCATTTT
NA,TRBV6-5,TRBJ1-2,NA,CASSLESGYGGYTF,TGTGCCAGCAGCTTGGAGTCAGGGTACGGTGGCTACACCTTC
TRBD1,TRBV24-1,TRBJ2-5,NA,CATSDLLAGGFYF,TGTGCCACCAGTGATTTACTGGCAGGGGGCTTCTACTTC
NA,TRBV5-4,TRBJ1-6,NA,CASSLDSVANSPLHF,TGTGCCAGCAGCTTAGACAGCGTTGCCAATTCACCCCTCCACTTT
TRBD1,TRBV5-1,TRBJ2-7,NA,CASSFSGGSYEQYF,TGCGCCAGCAGCTTTTCAGGGGGCTCCTACGAGCAGTACTTC
NA,TRBV7-2,TRBJ1-2,NA,CASSSDPAGARDYGYTF,TGTGCCAGCAGCTCGGACCCGGCGGGGGCGCGGGACTATGGCTACACCTTC
TRBD1,TRBV7-9,TRBJ2-4,NA,CASNRQGDIQYF,TGTGCCAGCAACAGACAGGGGGACATTCAGTACTTC
NA,TRBV5-1,TRBJ1-5,NA,CASSLGQDSNQPQHF,TGCGCCAGCAGCTTGGGCCAGGATAGCAATCAGCCCCAGCATTTT
TRBD2,TRBV11-2,TRBJ2-1,NA,CASSLEGTSGNEQFF,TGTGCCAGCAGCTTAGAAGGGACTAGCGGTAATGAGCAGTTCTTC
NA,TRBV7-2,TRBJ2-5,NA,CASSLTGEETQYF,TGTGCCAGCAGCCTTACGGGGGAAGAGACCCAGTACTTC
NA,TRBV7-8,TRBJ1-6,NA,CASSPTRDNNSPLHF,TGTGCCAGCAGCCCTACGAGGGATAATAATTCACCCCTCCACTTT
TRBD2,TRBV7-3,TRBJ2-3,NA,CASSLAGGNTDTQYF,TGTGCCAGCAGCTTAGCGGGAGGAAACACAGATACGCAGTATTTT
NA,TRBV7-9,TRBJ1-2,once,CASSLAATGRANYGYTF,TGTGCCAGCAGCTTAGCGGCGACAGGACGAGCTAACTATGGCTACACCTTC
NA,TRBV7-9,TRBJ2-1,NA,CASSLAAVSGWSQFF,TGTGCCAGCAGCTTAGCGGCCGTTTCGGGTTGGTCGCAGTTCTTC
NA,TRBV3-1/TRBV3-2,TRBJ1-6,NA,CASSQPLTGSHSYNSPLHF,TGTGCCAGCAGCCAACCGCTTACAGGGAGCCACTCCTATAATTCACCCCTCCACTTT
TRBD1,TRBV7-2,TRBJ2-3,NA,CASSFTGTGGLDTQYF,TGTGCCAGCAGCTTTACCGGGACAGGGGGTTTGGATACGCAGTATTTT
NA,TRBV21-1,TRBJ2-1,NA,CASSKPYGQSSSYNEQFF,TGTGCCAGCAGCAAACCCTACGGACAGTCTAGCTCCTACAATGAGCAGTTCTTC
NA,TRBV7-2,TRBJ1-1,NA,CASSLLAGTEAFF,TGTGCCAGCAGCCTCTTGGCGGGGACTGAAGCTTTCTTT
TRBD1,TRBV28,TRBJ2-7,once,CASSLLGGTGGFYEQYF,TGTGCCAGCAGTTTGCTAGGAGGGACAGGGGGCTTCTACGAGCAGTACTTC
NA,TRBV2,TRBJ2-2,few,CASSAQLGGGELFF,TGTGCCAGCAGTGCCCAGTTGGGGGGCGGGGAGCTGTTTTTT
TRBD1,TRBV5-5,TRBJ1-5,NA,CASSAVTGGNQPQHF,TGTGCCAGCAGCGCCGTGACAGGGGGCAATCAGCCCCAGCATTTT
TRBD2,TRBV10-3,TRBJ2-1,once,CAIRSLLADAYNEQFF,TGTGCCATCAGAAGCCTCCTAGCGGATGCCTACAATGAGCAGTTCTTC
NA,TRBV3-1/TRBV3-2,TRBJ1-1,NA,CASSQSGTPARNTEAFF,TGTGCCAGCAGCCAATCCGGGACTCCCGCGAGAAACACTGAAGCTTTCTTT
TRBD2,TRBV4-2,TRBJ2-2,few,CASSQDIAGGAGELFF,TGTGCCAGCAGCCAAGATATAGCGGGAGGTGCCGGGGAGCTGTTTTTT
TRBD1,TRBV6-5,TRBJ1-1,few,CASSSGQGNTEAFF,TGTGCCAGCAGTTCGGGACAGGGAAACACTGAAGCTTTCTTT
NA,TRBV7-3,TRBJ1-5,once,CASSRHGGQDQPQHF,TGTGCCAGCAGTAGGCACGGGGGGCAAGATCAGCCCCAGCATTTT